The 30 T cell receptor beta chains below come from one sample, sequenced in a study of response to subunit inactivated influenza vaccine. TCRdb ran MiXCR on the RT-PCR reads and lists one entry per CDR3 protein. The sample includes 500,000 to 600,000 distinct CDR3 sequences, around 15% of them seen just once. The sample was PBMCs from blood, taken approximately 12 days after vaccination. Receptor source: a man aged 50-59 years who received an inactivated influenza vaccine.

This chain connects TRBV30 to TRBJ2-3, with D hard to call. Deletions cut 4 bases from V and 0 bases from J, with 11 bases between. The germline CDR1 and CDR2 sequences are GTSNPN and SVGIG (reference sequence). CDR3 size: 14 residues. CDR3 sequence reads: CAWNAILSTDTQYF. CDR3 in DNA: TGTGCCTGGAATGCGATACTAAGCACAGATACGCAGTATTTT.

The chain links TRBV7-2 to TRBJ2-2; D is possibly TRBD1 (6 bases). The CDR3 has 15 amino acids. Germline values: CDR1 SGHTA, CDR2 FQGNSA. V gave up 1 base and J gave up 6 bases, with 12 bases separating them. CDR3 protein: CASSLVTQGSGELFF. CDR3 sequence (DNA): TGTGCCAGCAGCTTAGTAACACAGGGATCCGGGGAGCTGTTTTTT.

The chain carries TRBV5-6 and TRBJ2-5, with TRBD1 as a possible D gene (6 bases). Trimming pared 4 bases from V and 5 bases from J, leaving 18 bases between. CDR3 length equals 15 residues. Per germline, CDR1 SGHDT and CDR2 YYEEEE. The CDR3 DNA reads as TGTGCCAGCAGCGTGGGACAACTTAATGGGGAGACCCAGTACTTC. Translation: CASSVGQLNGETQYF.

This clonotype was detected many times. This chain connects TRBV20-1 to TRBJ2-1; 7 positions match TRBD2. V shed 5 bases and J 7 bases; nucleotides not matched to a gene: 14. The CDR3 loop spans 15 amino acids. CDR1 and CDR2 (germline): DFQATT, SNEGSKA (reference sequence). CDR3 amino acids: CSAHRLGGSYNEQFF. The CDR3 region has the DNA TGCAGTGCTCACCGCCTCGGGGGGTCTTATAATGAGCAGTTCTTC.

On this clonotype: One end of the junction fails to match germline, which may point to a read error. The rearrangement joins TRBV7-9 to TRBJ2-7; TRBD1 agrees at 8 bases. The CDR3 extends over 11 amino acids. CDR1 and CDR2 (germline): SEHNR, FQNEAQ (reference sequence). The CDR3 DNA reads as TGTGCCAGCAGCTTACCGGGACAGGTGGTTTTC. This encodes CASSLPGQVVF.

This clonotype was seen a few times. Here the CDR3 reads CASSPQNRNTEAFF. CDR3 DNA: TGTGCCAGCTCACCCCAAAACAGGAACACTGAAGCTTTCTTT. The V and J genes are TRBV18 and TRBJ1-1, with D hard to call. The CDR3 is made up of 14 amino acids. The V gene lost 3 bases and the J gene lost 1 base, with 9 bases spanning the gap. In germline, CDR1 is KGHSH, CDR2 LQKENI.

V and J are TRBV5-1 and TRBJ2-7, with 8 bases fitting TRBD1. After removal of 5 bases from V and 2 bases from J, the junction contained 3 bases not matched to a gene. The CDR3 totals 13 residues. CDR1 and CDR2 from the germline V gene are SGHRS and YFSETQ. In DNA form, the CDR3 reads TGCGCCAGCAGACCGGACAGGGCCTACGAGCAGTACTTC. Protein: CASRPDRAYEQYF.

The table lists this clonotype with a few counts. The rearrangement joins TRBV25-1 to TRBJ2-3; 8 nucleotides line up with TRBD1. This CDR3 region has 15 residues. The V and J ends lost 6 bases and 7 bases, in that order; junction bases with no gene match: 12. Germline lookup yields CDR1 MGHDK and CDR2 SYGVNS. The CDR3 loop is CASSRTGKTGNTQYF. The CDR3 bases are TGTGCCAGCAGCCGGACAGGGAAAACGGGGAATACGCAGTATTTT. The full variable domain, completed using reference TRBV25-1 and TRBJ2-3, is EADIYQTPRYLVIGTGKKITLECSQTMGHDKMYWYQQDPGMELHLIHYSYGVNSTEKGDLSSESTVSRIRTEHFPLTLESARPSHTSQYLCASSRTGKTGNTQYFGPGTRLTVL.

There are a few counts of this clonotype. V and J are TRBV28 and TRBJ2-2, with 7 bases aligning to TRBD2. The V segment lost 6 bases and the J segment 3 bases; nucleotides outside the gene matches: 4. The germline V gene encodes CDR1 MDHEN and CDR2 SYDVKM. The CDR3 consists of 14 residues. The DNA for the CDR3 is TGTGCCAGCAGGTGGAGCGGGGACACCGGGGAGCTGTTTTTT. This codes for CASRWSGDTGELFF.

The rearrangement uses TRBV28 and TRBJ1-2; 11 bases are shared with TRBD1. The length of the CDR3 is 16 residues. CDR1 and CDR2 (germline): MDHEN, SYDVKM. V lost 3 bases to trimming and J lost 7 bases; unmatched junction nucleotides: 10. CDR3 nucleotides: TGTGCCAGCAGTTTCGGACAGGGGGCGGTCGGTGGTGGCTACACCTTC. Translation gives CASSFGQGAVGGGYTF.

This clonotype was seen a few times. The chain has TRBV4-2 and TRBJ2-5; no definite D call. Germline V gives CDR1 LGHNA, CDR2 YNFKEQ. V was shortened by 0 bases and J by 4 bases, with 6 bases between the two germline ends. CDR3 length equals 13 residues. CDR3 coding DNA: TGTGCCAGCAGCCAAGATCTCTCAGAGACCCAGTACTTC. It specifies CASSQDLSETQYF.

The rearrangement links TRBV6-2 or TRBV6-3 to TRBJ1-6; D perhaps matches TRBD1 (6 bases). Germline CDR1 is MNHEY and CDR2 is SVGEGT. V lost 7 bases, J lost 10 bases, and 14 bases lay in between. The CDR3 runs 13 residues. CDR3: CASTLDGGSPLHF. CDR3 in DNA: TGTGCCAGCACCCTTGACGGGGGCTCACCCCTCCACTTT.

The chain has TRBV3-1 and TRBJ2-1; D ambiguous. There are 16 residues in the CDR3. The germline V and J ends were trimmed by 3 bases and 1 base, with 13 bases remaining between them. The germline CDR1 and CDR2 sequences are LGHDT and YNNKEL (reference sequence). CDR3 region: CASSQVPALSYNEQFF. The CDR3 DNA is TGTGCCAGCAGCCAGGTCCCGGCCCTTTCCTACAATGAGCAGTTCTTC.

The genes are TRBV6-2 or TRBV6-3 and TRBJ2-3; 8 positions agree with TRBD1. Germline CDR1 and CDR2: MNHEY and SVGEGT. The CDR3 has 17 residues. The junction had 10 bases not matched to a gene; V was cut back by 3 bases and J by 2 bases. DNA of the CDR3: TGTGCCAGCAGTTATCCGCAGGCGGGACAGGCCACAGATACGCAGTATTTT. Translation: CASSYPQAGQATDTQYF.

The sample holds a few counts of this clonotype. V is TRBV11-2 and J is TRBJ2-7, with D perhaps TRBD2 (6 bases). Trimming pared 5 bases from V and 0 bases from J, leaving 11 bases between. The V gene's germline CDR1 is SGHAT and CDR2 FQNNGV. The CDR3 is 14 residues long. In DNA, the CDR3 is TGTGCCAGCAGCCCCCGGAGGGCCTCCTACGAGCAGTACTTC. Translation gives CASSPRRASYEQYF. The full variable domain, completed using reference TRBV11-2 and TRBJ2-7, is EAGVAQSPRYKIIEKRQSVAFWCNPISGHATLYWYQQILGQGPKLLIQFQNNGVVDDSQLPKDRFSAERLKGVDSTLKIQPAKLEDSAVYLCASSPRRASYEQYFGPGTRLTVT.

The gene calls are TRBV7-2 and TRBJ2-1; weak D call: TRBD2 (6 bases). Germline assignment: CDR1 SGHTA and CDR2 FQGNSA. The CDR3 is made up of 16 amino acids. Trimming stripped 5 bases from V and 4 bases from J, with 18 bases between. CDR3 sequence: CASSLFATRDYNEQFF. In DNA form, the CDR3 reads TGTGCCAGCAGCCTTTTCGCGACTAGGGATTACAATGAGCAGTTCTTC.

The chain employs TRBV29-1 and TRBJ2-5, with D possibly being TRBD1 (6 bases). Trimming took off 3 bases at V and 10 bases at J, with 18 bases between the two ends. Germline V CDR1 and CDR2: SQVTM, ANQGSEA. CDR3 length: 13 residues. The CDR3 loop reads CSVDRGYDGIQYF. The CDR3 nucleotides are TGCAGCGTTGATAGGGGGTATGACGGGATCCAGTACTTC. The entire variable domain, with the rest obtained from reference TRBV29-1 and TRBJ2-5, is as follows: SAVISQKPSRDICQRGTSLTIQCQVDSQVTMMFWYRQQPGQSLTLIATANQGSEATYESGFVIDKFPISRPNLTFSTLTVSNMSPEDSSIYLCSVDRGYDGIQYFGPGTRLLVL.

This rearrangement joins TRBV3-1 to TRBJ2-7; D is ambiguous. Germline CDR1 and CDR2: LGHDT and YNNKEL (reference sequence). The CDR3 length is 13 residues. V was clipped by 4 bases and J by 3 bases, with 10 bases between them. The CDR3 spells CASSPALYYEQYF. As DNA, the CDR3 is TGTGCCAGCAGCCCCGCGCTTTACTACGAGCAGTACTTC.

This rearrangement joins TRBV27 to TRBJ1-1; the match to TRBD1 covers 8 bases. The CDR3 consists of 14 residues. V gave up 7 bases and J gave up 5 bases; unmatched junction bases: 9. Looked up from germline, CDR1 is MNHEY and CDR2 is SMNVEV (reference sequence). In DNA form, the CDR3 reads TGTGCCAGCACCCCGACAGGGGCGGGTACTGAAGCTTTCTTT. This sequence encodes CASTPTGAGTEAFF.

Ten or more counts support this clonotype. The chain uses TRBV11-1 and TRBJ2-1, with TRBD2 identical over 9 bases. Germline assignment: CDR1 SGHAT and CDR2 FQDESV (reference sequence). V was pared by 5 bases and J by 7 bases, with 18 bases of the junction left unmatched. The length of the CDR3 is 18 residues. The DNA for the CDR3 is TGTGCCAGCAGCCCCAACCCTAGGGCGGGAGGGCCGCGGAATGAGCAGTTCTTC. It yields the protein CASSPNPRAGGPRNEQFF.

Only a few counts were recorded for this clonotype. V is TRBV5-1 and J is TRBJ2-4; the match to TRBD1 covers 8 bases. The CDR3 is 15 amino acids. The junction had 9 bases not matched to a gene; V was cut back by 5 bases and J by 5 bases. The germline CDR1 and CDR2 sequences are SGHRS and YFSETQ. The CDR3 DNA reads as TGCGCCAGCAGAAGTTCAGGGGGCCCGGAAAACATTCAGTACTTC. Encoded protein: CASRSSGGPENIQYF.

This clonotype appeared a few times. The chain uses TRBV28 and TRBJ2-7; no reliable D call. Per germline, CDR1 MDHEN and CDR2 SYDVKM. The CDR3 loop spans 16 amino acids. V shed 5 bases and J shed 0 bases, with 17 bases lying between them. For the CDR3, the DNA is TGTGCCAGCAGTCTCGCCTTGGGCGGCACCTCCTACGAGCAGTACTTC. Encoded protein: CASSLALGGTSYEQYF.

The CDR3 sequence is CSVENPGPYSYEQYF. The CDR3 nucleotides read TGCAGCGTTGAAAACCCAGGGCCTTACTCCTACGAGCAGTACTTC. V and J are TRBV29-1 and TRBJ2-7; TRBD1 is a possible D gene (5 bases). Germline loops: CDR1 SQVTM, CDR2 ANQGSEA. Trimming removed 2 bases at V and 0 bases at J, with 14 bases between. This CDR3 is built from 15 residues.

The sample holds a few counts of this clonotype. The V call is TRBV10-3, the J call TRBJ1-5; TRBD1 aligns across 8 bases. The CDR3 contains 14 residues. The V segment lost 3 bases and the J segment 7 bases; nucleotides outside the gene matches: 5. Germline CDR1 is ENHRY and CDR2 is SYGVKD. CDR3 bases: TGTGCCATCAGTGAACAGGGGGGGGGGCAGCCCCAGCATTTT. Translating gives CAISEQGGGQPQHF.

This clonotype was seen a few times. The CDR3 is CSAIREGSSYEQYF. In nucleotides, the CDR3 is TGCAGTGCTATTCGGGAGGGAAGCTCCTACGAGCAGTACTTC. The chain is built from TRBV20-1 and TRBJ2-7; 8 bases match TRBD2. The trim removed 4 bases at V and 0 bases at J, leaving 5 bases unmatched. CDR1 and CDR2 (germline): DFQATT, SNEGSKA (reference sequence). The CDR3 length is 14 residues.

This clonotype was detected a few times. This chain joins TRBV18 and TRBJ2-6, with D perhaps TRBD1 (6 bases). This CDR3 is built from 19 residues. V was shortened by 2 bases and J by 0 bases, with 17 bases between the two germline ends. Germline CDR1 is KGHSH and CDR2 is LQKENI. DNA of the CDR3: TGTGCCAGCTCACCAAGGATACCAGGACAGACCTCTGGGGCCAACGTCCTGACTTTC. Its translation: CASSPRIPGQTSGANVLTF.

This clonotype was seen a handful of times. The chain employs TRBV11-1 and TRBJ1-1; TRBD1 aligns across 11 bases. Germline trimming cut 1 base from V and 10 bases from J; bases unmatched to any gene: 5. Per the germline V gene, CDR1 is SGHAT and CDR2 is FQDESV (reference sequence). This CDR3 is 14 amino acids long. The CDR3 here is CASSLEGTGGGAFF. CDR3 in DNA: TGTGCCAGCAGCTTAGAGGGGACAGGGGGGGGAGCTTTCTTT.

This CDR3 reads CASSLTSAGTDTQYF. The DNA of the CDR3 is TGCGCCAGCAGCTTAACTAGCGCGGGGACAGATACGCAGTATTTT. The rearrangement uses TRBV5-1 and TRBJ2-3; TRBD2 agrees at 7 bases. From germline, CDR1 is SGHRS and CDR2 YFSETQ. There are 15 residues in the CDR3. Trimming at V came to 2 bases and at J to 3 bases, leaving 6 bases not matched to a gene.

This chain links TRBV5-5 with TRBJ1-2; 7 bases align to TRBD1. The CDR3 loop spans 18 amino acids. Losses at the gene ends were 0 bases for V and 6 bases for J; bases not matched to a gene: 17. The germline V gene has CDR1 SGHKS and CDR2 YYEKEE (reference sequence). CDR3 nucleotide sequence: TGTGCCAGCAGCTTGGAACGGGGCACAGGGGACCCCCGCCATGGCTACACCTTC. Residues: CASSLERGTGDPRHGYTF.

About this clonotype itself: A read error may be the cause here, since a much bigger clone is one base away. The chain joins TRBV20-1 to TRBJ2-1; TRBD1 aligns across 9 bases. The germline V gene encodes CDR1 DFQATT and CDR2 SNEGSKA (reference sequence). This CDR3 comprises 17 residues. The CDR3 is CSALPGTGRGRNNDQFF. CDR3 in DNA: TGCAGTGCTTTACCCGGGACAGGGAGGGGCAGAAACAATGACCAGTTCTTC.